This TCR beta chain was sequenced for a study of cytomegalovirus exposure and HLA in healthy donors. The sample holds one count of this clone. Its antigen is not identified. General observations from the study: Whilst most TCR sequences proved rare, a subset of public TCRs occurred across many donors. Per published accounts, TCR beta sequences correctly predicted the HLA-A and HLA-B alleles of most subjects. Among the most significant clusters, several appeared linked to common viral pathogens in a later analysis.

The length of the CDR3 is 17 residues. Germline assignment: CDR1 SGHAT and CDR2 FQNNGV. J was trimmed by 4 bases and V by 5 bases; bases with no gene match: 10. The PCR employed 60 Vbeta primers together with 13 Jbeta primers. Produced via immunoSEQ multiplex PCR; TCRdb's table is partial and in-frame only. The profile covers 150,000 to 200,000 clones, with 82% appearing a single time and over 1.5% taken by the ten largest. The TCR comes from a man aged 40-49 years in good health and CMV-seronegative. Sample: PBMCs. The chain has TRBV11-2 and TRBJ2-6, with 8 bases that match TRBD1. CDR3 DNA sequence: TGTGCCAGCAGCGCAACTCAGGGGGCGCGAGGGGCCAACGTCCTGACTTTC. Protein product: CASSATQGARGANVLTF.